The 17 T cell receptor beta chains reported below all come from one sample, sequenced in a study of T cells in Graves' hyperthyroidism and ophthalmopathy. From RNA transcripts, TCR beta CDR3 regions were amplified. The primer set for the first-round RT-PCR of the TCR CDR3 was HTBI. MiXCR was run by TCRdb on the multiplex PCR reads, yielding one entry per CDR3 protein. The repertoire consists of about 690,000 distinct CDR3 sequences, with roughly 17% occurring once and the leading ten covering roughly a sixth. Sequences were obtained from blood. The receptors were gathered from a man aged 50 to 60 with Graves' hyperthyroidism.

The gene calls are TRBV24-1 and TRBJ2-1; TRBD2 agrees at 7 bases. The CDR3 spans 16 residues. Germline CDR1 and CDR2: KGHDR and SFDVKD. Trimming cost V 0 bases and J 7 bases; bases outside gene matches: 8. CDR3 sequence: CATSDLPGGRSNEQFF. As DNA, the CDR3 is TGTGCCACCAGTGATTTGCCCGGCGGGAGATCAAATGAGCAGTTCTTC.

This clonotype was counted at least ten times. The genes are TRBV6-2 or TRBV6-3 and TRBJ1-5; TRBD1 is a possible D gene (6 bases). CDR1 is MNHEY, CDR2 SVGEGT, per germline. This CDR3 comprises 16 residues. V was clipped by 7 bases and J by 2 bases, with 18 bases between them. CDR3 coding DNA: TGTGCCAGCACTCGACAACAGGGTGCGGGCAATCAGCCCCAGCATTTT. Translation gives CASTRQQGAGNQPQHF.

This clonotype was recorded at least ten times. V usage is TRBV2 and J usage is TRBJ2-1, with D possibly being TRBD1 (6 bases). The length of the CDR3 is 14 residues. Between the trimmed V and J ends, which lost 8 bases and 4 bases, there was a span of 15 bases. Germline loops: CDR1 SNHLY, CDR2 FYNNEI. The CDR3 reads CASSPGHEYNEQFF. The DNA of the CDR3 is TGTGCCAGCTCACCGGGACACGAATACAATGAGCAGTTCTTC.

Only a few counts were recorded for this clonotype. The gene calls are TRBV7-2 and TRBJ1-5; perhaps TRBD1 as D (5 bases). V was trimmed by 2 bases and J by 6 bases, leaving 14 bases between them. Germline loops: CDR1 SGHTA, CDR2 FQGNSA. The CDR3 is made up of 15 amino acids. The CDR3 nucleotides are TGTGCCAGCAGCTTATATTCGCAGGGAAGTCAGCCCCAGCATTTT. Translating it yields CASSLYSQGSQPQHF.

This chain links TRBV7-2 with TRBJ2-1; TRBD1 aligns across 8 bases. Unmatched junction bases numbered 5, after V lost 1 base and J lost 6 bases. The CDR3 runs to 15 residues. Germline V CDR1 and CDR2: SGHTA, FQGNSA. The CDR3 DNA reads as TGTGCCAGCAGCTTAGTGGGACAGGTCTCCAATGAGCAGTTCTTC. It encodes CASSLVGQVSNEQFF.

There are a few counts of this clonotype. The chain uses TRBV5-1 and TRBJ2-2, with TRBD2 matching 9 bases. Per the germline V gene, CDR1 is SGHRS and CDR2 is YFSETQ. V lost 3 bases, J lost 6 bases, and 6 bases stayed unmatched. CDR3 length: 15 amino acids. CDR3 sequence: CASSYLAGAAGELFF. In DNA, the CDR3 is TGCGCCAGCAGCTATTTAGCGGGAGCGGCCGGGGAGCTGTTTTTT.

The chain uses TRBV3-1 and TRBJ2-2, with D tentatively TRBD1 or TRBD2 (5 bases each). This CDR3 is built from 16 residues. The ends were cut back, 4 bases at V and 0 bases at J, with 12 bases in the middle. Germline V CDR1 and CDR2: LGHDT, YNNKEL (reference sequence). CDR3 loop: CASSRPGTPNTGELFF. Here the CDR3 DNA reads TGTGCCAGCAGCCGACCTGGGACCCCGAACACCGGGGAGCTGTTTTTT.

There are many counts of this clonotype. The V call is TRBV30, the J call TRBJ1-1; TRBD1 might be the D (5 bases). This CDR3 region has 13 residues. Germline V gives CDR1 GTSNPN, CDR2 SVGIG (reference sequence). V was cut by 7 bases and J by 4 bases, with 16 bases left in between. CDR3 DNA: TGTGCCTCTCCGACAGTCCAGATCACTGAAGCTTTCTTT. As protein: CASPTVQITEAFF.

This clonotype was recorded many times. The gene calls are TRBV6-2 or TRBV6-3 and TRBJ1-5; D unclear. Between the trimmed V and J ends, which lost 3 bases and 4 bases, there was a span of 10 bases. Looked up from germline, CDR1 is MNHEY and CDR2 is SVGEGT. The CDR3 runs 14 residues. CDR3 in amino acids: CASSYVPLNQPQHF. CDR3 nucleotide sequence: TGTGCCAGCAGTTATGTGCCTCTAAATCAGCCCCAGCATTTT.

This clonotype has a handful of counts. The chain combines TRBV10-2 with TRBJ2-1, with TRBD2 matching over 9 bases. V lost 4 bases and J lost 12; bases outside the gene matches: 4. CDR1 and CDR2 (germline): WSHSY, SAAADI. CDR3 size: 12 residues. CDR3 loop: CASSVGGRGQFF. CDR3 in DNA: TGCGCCAGCAGTGTGGGCGGGAGGGGGCAGTTCTTC.

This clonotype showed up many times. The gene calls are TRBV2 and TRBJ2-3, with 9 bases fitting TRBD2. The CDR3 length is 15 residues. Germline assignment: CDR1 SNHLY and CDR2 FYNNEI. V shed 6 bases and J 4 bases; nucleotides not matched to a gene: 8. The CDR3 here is CASRKLAGSPDTQYF. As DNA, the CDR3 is TGTGCCAGCAGGAAGCTAGCGGGATCCCCAGATACGCAGTATTTT.

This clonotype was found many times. DNA of the CDR3: TGTGCCAGCATCTCTAGGGGCTGGGGCACTGAAGCTTTCTTT. Protein sequence: CASISRGWGTEAFF. The chain employs TRBV28 and TRBJ1-1; maybe TRBD1 (5 bases). There are 14 residues in the CDR3. Germline values: CDR1 MDHEN, CDR2 SYDVKM. The ends were cut back, 7 bases at V and 4 bases at J, with 16 bases in the middle. The variable domain in full, with the rest retrieved from reference TRBV28 and TRBJ1-1, is DVKVTQSSRYLVKRTGEKVFLECVQDMDHENMFWYRQDPGLGLRLIYFSYDVKMKEKGDIPEGYSVSREKKERFSLILESASTNQTSMYLCASISRGWGTEAFFGQGTRLTVV.

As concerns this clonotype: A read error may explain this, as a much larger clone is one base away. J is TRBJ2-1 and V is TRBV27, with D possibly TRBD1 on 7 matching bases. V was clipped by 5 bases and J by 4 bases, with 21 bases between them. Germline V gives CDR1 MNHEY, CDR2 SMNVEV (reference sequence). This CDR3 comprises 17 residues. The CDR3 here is CASSDGRLRDSYNEQFF. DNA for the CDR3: TGTGCCAGCAGTGACGGGAGACTCCGGGACAGTTACAATGAGCAGTTCTTC.

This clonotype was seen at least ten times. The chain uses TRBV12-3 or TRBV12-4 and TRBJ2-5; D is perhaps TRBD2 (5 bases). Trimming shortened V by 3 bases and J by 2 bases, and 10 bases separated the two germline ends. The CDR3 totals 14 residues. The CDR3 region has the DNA TGTGCCAGCAGTTTTTTCGGCGGGCAAGAGACCCAGTACTTC. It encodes CASSFFGGQETQYF.

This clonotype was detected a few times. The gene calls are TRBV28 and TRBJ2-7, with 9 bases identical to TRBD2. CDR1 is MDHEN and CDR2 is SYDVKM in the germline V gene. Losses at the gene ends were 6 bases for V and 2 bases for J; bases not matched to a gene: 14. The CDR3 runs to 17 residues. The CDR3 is CASRAPPATSGTYEQYF. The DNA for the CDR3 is TGTGCCAGCAGAGCCCCGCCGGCGACTAGCGGTACCTACGAGCAGTACTTC.

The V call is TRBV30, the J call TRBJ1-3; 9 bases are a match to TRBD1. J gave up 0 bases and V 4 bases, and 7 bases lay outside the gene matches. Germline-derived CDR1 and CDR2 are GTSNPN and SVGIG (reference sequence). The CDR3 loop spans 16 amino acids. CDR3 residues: CAWMKQGALSGNTIYF. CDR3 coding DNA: TGTGCCTGGATGAAACAGGGGGCTCTCTCTGGAAACACCATATATTTT.

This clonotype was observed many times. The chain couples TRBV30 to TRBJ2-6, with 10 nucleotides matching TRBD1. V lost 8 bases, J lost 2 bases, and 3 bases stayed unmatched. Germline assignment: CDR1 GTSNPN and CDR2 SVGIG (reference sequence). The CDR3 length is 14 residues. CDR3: CARQGAAGANVLTF. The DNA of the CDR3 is TGTGCCAGACAGGGGGCGGCTGGGGCCAACGTCCTGACTTTC. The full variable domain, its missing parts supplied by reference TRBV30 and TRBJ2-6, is SQTIHQWPATLVQPVGSPLSLECTVEGTSNPNLYWYRQAAGRGLQLLFYSVGIGQISSEVPQNLSASRPQDRQFILSSKKLLLSDSGFYLCARQGAAGANVLTFGAGSRLTVL.